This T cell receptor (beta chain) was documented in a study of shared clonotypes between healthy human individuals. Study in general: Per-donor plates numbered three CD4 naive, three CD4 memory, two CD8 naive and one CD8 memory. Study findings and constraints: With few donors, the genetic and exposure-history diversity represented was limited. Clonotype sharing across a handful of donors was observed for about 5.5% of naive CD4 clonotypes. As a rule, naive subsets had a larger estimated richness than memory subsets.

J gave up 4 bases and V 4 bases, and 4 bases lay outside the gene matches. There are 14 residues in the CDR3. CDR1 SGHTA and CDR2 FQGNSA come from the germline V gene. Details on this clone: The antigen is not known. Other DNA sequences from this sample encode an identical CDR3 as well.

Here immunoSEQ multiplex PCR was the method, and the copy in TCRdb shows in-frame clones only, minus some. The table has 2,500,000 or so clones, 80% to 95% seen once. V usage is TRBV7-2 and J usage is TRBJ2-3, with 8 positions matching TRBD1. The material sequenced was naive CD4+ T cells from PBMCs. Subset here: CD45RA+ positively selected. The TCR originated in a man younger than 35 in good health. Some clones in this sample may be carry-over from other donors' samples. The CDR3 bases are TGTGCCAGCAGCTCAGACAGGGGTCCAGATACGCAGTATTTT. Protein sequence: CASSSDRGPDTQYF. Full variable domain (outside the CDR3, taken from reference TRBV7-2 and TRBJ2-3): GAGVSQSPSNKVTEKGKDVELRCDPISGHTALYWYRQSLGQGLEFLIYFQGNSAPDKSGLPSDRFSAERTGGSVSTLTIQRTQQEDSAVYLCASSSDRGPDTQYFGPGTRLTVL.